These T cell receptor beta chains were read from a single sample in a study of control samples from healthy donors and cancer patients. Clones were read by immunoSEQ multiplex PCR, and TCRdb kept only the in-frame ones, dropping some. The data hold 160,000 or so clones, with more than 85% observed a single time. Sequenced: blood. The receptors derive from a woman aged 25 to 45 in good health. CDR3s include the opening cysteine and the closing phenylalanine or tryptophan. The order of the fields is J gene, D gene, clone size, V gene, CDR3 DNA, CDR3 protein. D genes are given only for firm matches. Expanded clones get a size class; other rows say once, few or many, or leave the size out.

TRBJ1-5	-	-	TRBV19	TGTGCCAGTAGTATGAGGGATTGGCAGCCCCAGCATTTT	CASSMRDWQPQHF
TRBJ1-1	-	-	TRBV12-3/TRBV12-4	TGTGCCAGCAGAACCGGGACTGAAGCTTTCTTT	CASRTGTEAFF
TRBJ2-7	-	-	TRBV27	TGTGCCAGCAGGACTAGTTGGAGCTCCTACGAGCAGTACTTC	CASRTSWSSYEQYF
TRBJ2-7	-	-	TRBV15	TGTGCCACCAGCACCGGTTCTTCCTACGAGCAGTACTTC	CATSTGSSYEQYF
TRBJ2-3	TRBD2	-	TRBV28	TGTGCCAGCAGTTTGTTCGGCGGGGGGGCGATCACAGATACGCAGTATTTT	CASSLFGGGAITDTQYF
TRBJ1-3	-	-	TRBV28	TGTGCCAGCATTCCGGGTCTGGGAAGAAACACCATATATTTT	CASIPGLGRNTIYF
TRBJ1-5	-	-	TRBV6-2/TRBV6-3	TGTGCCAGCAGCCCCGTCCGGCAGCCCCAGCATTTT	CASSPVRQPQHF
TRBJ1-3	-	-	TRBV29-1	TGCAGCGCCCGGGACGATTCCAACACCATATATTTT	CSARDDSNTIYF
TRBJ1-5	TRBD1	-	TRBV19	TGTGCCAGTAGTATCTCGGGGACAGGGACGAGCAATCAGCCCCAGCATTTT	CASSISGTGTSNQPQHF
TRBJ2-5	TRBD1	-	TRBV19	TGTGCCAGTAGTCGCTACAGGGGTCGAGAGACCCAGTACTTC	CASSRYRGRETQYF
TRBJ2-1	TRBD1	-	TRBV3-1/TRBV3-2	TGTGCCAGCAGCCTCCGGGACAGGGGCCCCTATGAGCAGTTCTTC	CASSLRDRGPYEQFF
TRBJ2-5	-	once	TRBV5-6	TGTGCCAGCAGCTTGGGGATTAGCGGCCTCCCGGGGACCCAGTACTTC	CASSLGISGLPGTQYF